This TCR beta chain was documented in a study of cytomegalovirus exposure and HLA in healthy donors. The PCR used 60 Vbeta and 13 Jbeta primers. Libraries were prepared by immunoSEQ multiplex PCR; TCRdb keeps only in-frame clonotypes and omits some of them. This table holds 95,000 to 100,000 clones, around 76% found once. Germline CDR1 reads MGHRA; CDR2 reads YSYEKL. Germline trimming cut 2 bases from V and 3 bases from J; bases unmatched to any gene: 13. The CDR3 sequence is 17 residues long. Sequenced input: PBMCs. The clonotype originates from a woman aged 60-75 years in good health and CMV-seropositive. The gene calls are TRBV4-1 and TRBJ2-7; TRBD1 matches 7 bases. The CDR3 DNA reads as TGCGCCAGCAGCCAACGAATATCAGTAAGGGACAGCTACGAGCAGTACTTC. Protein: CASSQRISVRDSYEQYF.